This paragraph reports one T cell receptor (beta chain). Under the authors' procedure: For nucleated cells, counts were estimated from reference gene primer amplification. TCRdb's table, derived via immunoSEQ multiplex PCR, lists solely in-frame clones and lacks some. V and J calls and clone size are those listed in that table; D and trimming were worked out from the DNA. The sample lists approximately 300,000 clones, 90% occurring once. This sample is part of a study of blood T cell repertoires in COVID-19. Study details: PBMCs, B-cell-depleted T cells, or T cells were the source of the cDNA or gDNA that made up the material.

The ends lost 4 bases at V and 4 bases at J; junction bases unmatched: 10. The CDR3 sequence is 16 residues long. The germline gives CDR1 SGHDT, CDR2 YYEEEE. The rearrangement joins TRBV5-6 to TRBJ2-3; TRBD2 agrees at 9 bases. The receptor was derived from a woman aged 40 to 55 with COVID-19, enrolled during active disease. The sequencing input was peripheral blood. CDR3 loop: CASSRTKRGVSDTQYF. As DNA, the CDR3 is TGTGCCAGCAGCCGAACTAAGCGGGGGGTTTCAGATACGCAGTATTTT.